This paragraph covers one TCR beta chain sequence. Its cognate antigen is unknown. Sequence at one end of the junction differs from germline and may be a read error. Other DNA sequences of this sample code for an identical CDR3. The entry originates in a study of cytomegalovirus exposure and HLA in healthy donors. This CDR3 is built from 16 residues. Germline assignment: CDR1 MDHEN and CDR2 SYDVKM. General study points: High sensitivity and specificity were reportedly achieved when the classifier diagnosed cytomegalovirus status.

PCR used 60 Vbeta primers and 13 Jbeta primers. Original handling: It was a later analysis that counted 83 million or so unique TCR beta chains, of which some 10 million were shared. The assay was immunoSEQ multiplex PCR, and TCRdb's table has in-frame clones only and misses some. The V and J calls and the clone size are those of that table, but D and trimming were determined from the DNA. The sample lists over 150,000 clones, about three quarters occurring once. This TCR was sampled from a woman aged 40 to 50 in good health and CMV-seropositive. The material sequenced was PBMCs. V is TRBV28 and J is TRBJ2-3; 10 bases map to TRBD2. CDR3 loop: CASSSRTSGSTDTQYF. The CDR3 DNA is TGTGCCAGCAGTTCCCGGACTAGCGGAAGCACGGATACGCAGTATTTT.